The clone carrying this T cell receptor (beta chain) has only a few counts. This specimen belongs to a study of beta chain features in type 1 diabetes. Of the isolated RNA, all was reverse transcribed, and so the sequenced material was expressed TCRB transcripts. The data were produced by immunoSEQ multiplex PCR, yet TCRdb's version contains in-frame clones alone and is incomplete. In the table there are a few hundred thousand clones, about 15% of which are singletons. Sequencing was performed on naive CD4+ T cells from blood. The source of this sequence is a woman between 18 and 29 years old in good health.

CDR3 nucleotides: TGTGCCAGCAGCCAGGTACTTCCCGGTGAGCAGTTCTTC. The encoded protein is CASSQVLPGEQFF. The chain combines TRBV14 with TRBJ2-1; no firm D call. Trimming removed 3 bases at V and 9 bases at J, with 12 bases between. CDR1 is SGHDN and CDR2 is FVKESK in the germline V gene. The CDR3 extends over 13 amino acids.